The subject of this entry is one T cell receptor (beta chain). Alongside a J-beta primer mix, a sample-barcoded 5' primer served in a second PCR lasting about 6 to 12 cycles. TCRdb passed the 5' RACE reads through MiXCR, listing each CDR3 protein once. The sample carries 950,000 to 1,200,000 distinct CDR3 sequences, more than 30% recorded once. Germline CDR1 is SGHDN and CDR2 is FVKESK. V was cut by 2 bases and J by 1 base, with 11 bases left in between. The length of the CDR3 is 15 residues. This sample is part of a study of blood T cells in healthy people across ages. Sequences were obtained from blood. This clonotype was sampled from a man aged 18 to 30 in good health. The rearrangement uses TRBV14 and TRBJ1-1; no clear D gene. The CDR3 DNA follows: TGTGCCAGCAGCCAATCCCTGGGCCAGAACACTGAAGCTTTCTTT. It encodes CASSQSLGQNTEAFF.